The T cell receptor beta chain under discussion was sequenced for a study of CD8 T cells in ankylosing spondylitis. Points from the study as a whole: Earlier authors reported some of these motif variants in reactive arthritis synovial fluid and blood. Blood from ankylosing spondylitis patients appeared to carry a characteristic roughly eight-variant TCR beta motif.

Each CDR3 protein is one row after TCRdb ran MiXCR on the 5' RACE reads. The sample records some 800,000 distinct CDR3 sequences, approximately 12% being singletons. As regards this clonotype: Its antigen remains unknown. A single base separates this from a much larger clone, so it may be a read error.

Sequencing was performed on blood, either unsorted or a sorted T cell fraction (not recorded which). The receptor's source is a male donor with ankylosing spondylitis.

The CDR3 bases are TGCGCCAGCAGAAGGACAGGGACCTTAGGCGAGGAGCTGTTTTTT. This gives the protein CASRRTGTLGEELFF. The rearrangement links TRBV4-3 to TRBJ2-2, with 8 bases matching TRBD1. The CDR3 is made up of 15 amino acids. The ends lost 6 bases at V and 10 bases at J; junction bases unmatched: 13. Germline CDR1 is LGHNA and CDR2 is YSLEER.